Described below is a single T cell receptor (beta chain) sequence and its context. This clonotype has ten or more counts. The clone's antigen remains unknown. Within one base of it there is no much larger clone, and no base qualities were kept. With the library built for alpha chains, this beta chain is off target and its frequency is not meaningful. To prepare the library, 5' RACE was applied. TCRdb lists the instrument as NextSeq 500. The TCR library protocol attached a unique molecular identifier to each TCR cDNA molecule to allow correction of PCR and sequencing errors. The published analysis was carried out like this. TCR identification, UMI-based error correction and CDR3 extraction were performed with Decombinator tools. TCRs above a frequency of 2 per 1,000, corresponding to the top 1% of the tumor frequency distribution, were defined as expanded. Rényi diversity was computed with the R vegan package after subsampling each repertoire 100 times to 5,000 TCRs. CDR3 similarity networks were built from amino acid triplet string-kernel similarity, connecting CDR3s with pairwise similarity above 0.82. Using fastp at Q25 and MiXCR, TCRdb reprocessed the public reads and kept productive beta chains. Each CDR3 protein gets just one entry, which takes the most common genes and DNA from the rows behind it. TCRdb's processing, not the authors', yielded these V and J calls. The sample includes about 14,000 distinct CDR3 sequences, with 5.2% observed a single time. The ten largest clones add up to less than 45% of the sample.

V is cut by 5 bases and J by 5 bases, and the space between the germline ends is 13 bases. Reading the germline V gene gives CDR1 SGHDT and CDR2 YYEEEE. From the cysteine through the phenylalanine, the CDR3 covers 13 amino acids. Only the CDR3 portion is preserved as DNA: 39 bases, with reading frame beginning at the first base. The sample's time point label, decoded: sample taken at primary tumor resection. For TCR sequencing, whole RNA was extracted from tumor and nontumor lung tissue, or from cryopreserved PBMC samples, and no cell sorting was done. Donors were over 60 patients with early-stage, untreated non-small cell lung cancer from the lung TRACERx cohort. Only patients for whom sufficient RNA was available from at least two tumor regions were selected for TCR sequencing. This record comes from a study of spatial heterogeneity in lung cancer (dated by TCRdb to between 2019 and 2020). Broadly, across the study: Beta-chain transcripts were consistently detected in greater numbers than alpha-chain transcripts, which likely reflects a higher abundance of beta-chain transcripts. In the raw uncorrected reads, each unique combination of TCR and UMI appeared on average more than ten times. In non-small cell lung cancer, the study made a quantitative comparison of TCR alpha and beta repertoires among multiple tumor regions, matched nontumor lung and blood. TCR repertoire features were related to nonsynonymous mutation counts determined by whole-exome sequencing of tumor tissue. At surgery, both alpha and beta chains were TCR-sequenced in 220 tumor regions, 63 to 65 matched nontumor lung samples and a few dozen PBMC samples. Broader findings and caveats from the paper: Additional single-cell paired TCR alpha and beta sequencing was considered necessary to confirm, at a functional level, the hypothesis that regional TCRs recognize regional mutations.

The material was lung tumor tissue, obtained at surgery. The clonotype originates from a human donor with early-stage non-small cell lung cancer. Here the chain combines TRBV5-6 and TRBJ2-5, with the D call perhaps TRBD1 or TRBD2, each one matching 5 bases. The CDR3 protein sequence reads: CASRSGSVETQYF. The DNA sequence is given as TGTGCCAGCAGGTCAGGGAGTGTGGAGACCCAGTACTTC.